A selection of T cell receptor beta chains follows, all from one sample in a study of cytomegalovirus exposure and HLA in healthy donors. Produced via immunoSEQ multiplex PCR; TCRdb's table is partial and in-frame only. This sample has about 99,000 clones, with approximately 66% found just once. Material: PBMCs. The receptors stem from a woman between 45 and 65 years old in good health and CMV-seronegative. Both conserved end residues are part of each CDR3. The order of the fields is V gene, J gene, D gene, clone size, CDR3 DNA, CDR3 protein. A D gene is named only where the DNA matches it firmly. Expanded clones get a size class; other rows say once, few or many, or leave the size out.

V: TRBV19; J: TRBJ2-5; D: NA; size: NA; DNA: TGTGCCAGTAGGAGACAGACCCAAGAGACCCAGTACTTC; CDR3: CASRRQTQETQYF
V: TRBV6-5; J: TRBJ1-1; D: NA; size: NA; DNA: TGTGCCAGCAGTTACTCGAGGCAGGGCATTGAAGCTTTCTTT; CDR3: CASSYSRQGIEAFF
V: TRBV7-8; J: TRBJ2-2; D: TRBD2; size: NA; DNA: TGTGCCAGCAGCTTATTCCTAGCGGTAGACACCGGGGAGCTGTTTTTT; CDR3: CASSLFLAVDTGELFF
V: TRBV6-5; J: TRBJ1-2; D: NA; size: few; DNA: TGTGCCAGCGGAACAGGGTTATATGGCTACACCTTC; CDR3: CASGTGLYGYTF
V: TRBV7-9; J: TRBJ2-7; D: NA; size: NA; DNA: TGTGCCAGCAGCGATGACAGGTTCCCCTACGAGCAGTACTTC; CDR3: CASSDDRFPYEQYF
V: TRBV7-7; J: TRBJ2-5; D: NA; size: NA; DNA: TGTGCCAGCAGCTCAGGGTACCAAGAGACCCAGTACTTC; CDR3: CASSSGYQETQYF
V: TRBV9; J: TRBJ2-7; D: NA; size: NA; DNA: TGTGCCAGCAGCGCCCAGGGTTCGGGTTACGAGCAGTACTTC; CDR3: CASSAQGSGYEQYF
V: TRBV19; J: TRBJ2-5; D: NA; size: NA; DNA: TGTGCCAGTAGTATTCAGGGTTCTGGGGAGACCCAGTACTTC; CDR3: CASSIQGSGETQYF
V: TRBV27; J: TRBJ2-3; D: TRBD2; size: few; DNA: TGTGCCACCCGTCTAGCGGGAGGTCCAGATACGCAGTATTTT; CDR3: CATRLAGGPDTQYF
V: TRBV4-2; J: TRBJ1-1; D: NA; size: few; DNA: TGTGCCAGCAGCCAGGGACATAAGAACACTGAAGCTTTCTTT; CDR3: CASSQGHKNTEAFF
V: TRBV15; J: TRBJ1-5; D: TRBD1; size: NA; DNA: TGTGCCACCAGCAGTGGCCGGGACAGAGCCAATCAGCCCCAGCATTTT; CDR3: CATSSGRDRANQPQHF
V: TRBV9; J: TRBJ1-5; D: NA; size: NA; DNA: TGTGCCAGCAGCGTAGGCTCAGGGAAAATAATTGAGTCGCAGCCCCAGCATTTT; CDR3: CASSVGSGKIIESQPQHF
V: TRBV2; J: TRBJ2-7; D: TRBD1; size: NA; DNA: TGTGCCAGCAGTTCCCGGGCAGGGACAGTATACGAGCAGTACTTC; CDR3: CASSSRAGTVYEQYF
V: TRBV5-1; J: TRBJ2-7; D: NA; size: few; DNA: TGCGCCAGCAGCTTGACACAGAATCTCGAGCAGTACTTC; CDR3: CASSLTQNLEQYF
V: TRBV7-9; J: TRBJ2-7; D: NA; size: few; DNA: TGTGCCAGCAGCCCTAAGCGGCCGAACGACAACTACGAGCAGTACTTC; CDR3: CASSPKRPNDNYEQYF
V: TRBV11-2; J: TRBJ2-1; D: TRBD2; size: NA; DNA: TGTGCCAGCACCCGGGGTGTTACGGGGGGGCCGCGCAATGAGCAGTTCTTC; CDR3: CASTRGVTGGPRNEQFF
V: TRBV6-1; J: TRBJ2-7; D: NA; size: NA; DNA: TGTGCCAGCAGAGTGGGGACACGGGAGCAGTACTTC; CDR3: CASRVGTREQYF
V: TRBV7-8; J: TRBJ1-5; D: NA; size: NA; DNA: TGTGCCAGCAGCTTAGCGATGGGCAGGGATAATCAGCCCCAGCATTTT; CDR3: CASSLAMGRDNQPQHF
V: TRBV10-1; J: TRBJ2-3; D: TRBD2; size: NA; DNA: TGCGCCAGCAGCGAAGGGACTAGCGAGATCACAGATACGCAGTATTTT; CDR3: CASSEGTSEITDTQYF
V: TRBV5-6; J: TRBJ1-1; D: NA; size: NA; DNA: TGTGCCAGCAGCCTCGACTTGAACACTGAAGCTTTCTTT; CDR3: CASSLDLNTEAFF
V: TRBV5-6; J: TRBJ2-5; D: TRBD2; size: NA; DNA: TGTGCCAGCAGCAAACTAGCGGGAGGAGAGACCCAGTACTTC; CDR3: CASSKLAGGETQYF
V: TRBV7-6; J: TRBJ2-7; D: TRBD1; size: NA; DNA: TGTGCCAGCAGCCCTGACAGGGACTACGAGCAGTACTTC; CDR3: CASSPDRDYEQYF
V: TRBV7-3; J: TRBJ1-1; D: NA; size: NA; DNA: TGTGCCAGCAGGTTTACAGCGAACACTGAAGCTTTCTTT; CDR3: CASRFTANTEAFF
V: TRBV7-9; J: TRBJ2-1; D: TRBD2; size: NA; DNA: TGTGCCAGCAGCTTACGAGATAGACTAGCGGGAGCACATGAGCAGTTCTTC; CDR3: CASSLRDRLAGAHEQFF
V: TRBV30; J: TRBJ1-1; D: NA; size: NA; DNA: TGTGCCTGGAGTTTCGACAGGTTTCTAGCTTTCTTT; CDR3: CAWSFDRFLAFF
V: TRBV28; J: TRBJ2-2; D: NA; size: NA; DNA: TGTGCCAGCAGTTTTGGGGGGGGCCACACCGGGGAGCTGTTTTTT; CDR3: CASSFGGGHTGELFF
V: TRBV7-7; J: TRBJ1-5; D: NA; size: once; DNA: TGTGCCAGCAGCCAAGGGGTAAATCAGCCCCAGCATTTT; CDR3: CASSQGVNQPQHF
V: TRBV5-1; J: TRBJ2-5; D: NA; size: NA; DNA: TGCGCCAGCAGCTTGACAGAAAGTGTCCAAGAGACCCAGTACTTC; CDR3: CASSLTESVQETQYF
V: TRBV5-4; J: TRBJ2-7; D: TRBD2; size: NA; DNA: TGTGCCAGCAGCTTGGTTAGCGGGGGCTACGAGCAGTACTTC; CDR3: CASSLVSGGYEQYF
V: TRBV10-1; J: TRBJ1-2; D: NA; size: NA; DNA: TGCGCCAGCAGTGCAGGTTCTTGGTATGGCTACACCTTC; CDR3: CASSAGSWYGYTF
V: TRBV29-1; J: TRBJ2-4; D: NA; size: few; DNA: TGCAGCGTTTCGGTTCTAGCCAAAAACATTCAGTACTTC; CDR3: CSVSVLAKNIQYF
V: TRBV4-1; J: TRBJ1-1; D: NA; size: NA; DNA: TGCGCCAGCAGCCAAACTCAGGGATCGAACACTGAAGCTTTCTTT; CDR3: CASSQTQGSNTEAFF
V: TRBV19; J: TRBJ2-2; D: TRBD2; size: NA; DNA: TGTGCCGCCGGGACTAGCCAGGGAGGGGAGCTGTTTTTT; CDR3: CAAGTSQGGELFF
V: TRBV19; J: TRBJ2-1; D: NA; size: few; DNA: TGTGCCAGTAGTATCCGGGTTGGGTCCAAGGATGAGCAGTTCTTC; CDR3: CASSIRVGSKDEQFF
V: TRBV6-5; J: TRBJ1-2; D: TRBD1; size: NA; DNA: TGTGCCAGCAGCCTACCGACGACAGGGGAGGCTGACTACACCTTC; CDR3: CASSLPTTGEADYTF
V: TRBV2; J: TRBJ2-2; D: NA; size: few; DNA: TGTGCCAGCAGGGACAGACTCGCGAACACCGGGGAGCTGTTTTTT; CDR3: CASRDRLANTGELFF
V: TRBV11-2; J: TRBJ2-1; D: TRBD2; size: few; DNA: TGTGCCAGCAGCCTAAGCGGGGGCACCTACAATGAGCAGTTCTTC; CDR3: CASSLSGGTYNEQFF
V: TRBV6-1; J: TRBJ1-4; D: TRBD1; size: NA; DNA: TGTGCCAGCAGCGACGACAGGGAAACTAATGAAAAACTGTTTTTT; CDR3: CASSDDRETNEKLFF
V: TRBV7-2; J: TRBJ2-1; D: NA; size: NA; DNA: TGTGCCAGCAGCCCGTCAGTAGCGGAACCTAATGAGCAGTTCTTC; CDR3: CASSPSVAEPNEQFF
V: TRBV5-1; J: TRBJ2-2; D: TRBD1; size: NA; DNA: TGCGCCAGCAGGGATTCCGGGACAGGGGGGACCGGGGAGCTGTTTTTT; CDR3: CASRDSGTGGTGELFF
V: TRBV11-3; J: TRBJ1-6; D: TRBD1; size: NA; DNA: TGTGCCAGCAGCTTCCGGACAGGGCGATATAATTCACCCCTCCACTTT; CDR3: CASSFRTGRYNSPLHF
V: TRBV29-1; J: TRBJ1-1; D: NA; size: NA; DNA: TGCAGCGTTGGAACAGCCCGAGAAGCTTTCTTT; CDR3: CSVGTAREAFF
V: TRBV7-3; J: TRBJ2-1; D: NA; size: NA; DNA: TGTGCCAGCAGCTTAAACACCTACAATGAGCAGTTCTTC; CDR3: CASSLNTYNEQFF
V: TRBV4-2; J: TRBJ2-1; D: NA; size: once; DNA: TGTGCCAGCAGCCAGTCGGAGGGGTACAATGAGCAGTTCTTC; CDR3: CASSQSEGYNEQFF
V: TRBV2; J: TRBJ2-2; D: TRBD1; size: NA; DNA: TGTGCCAGCAGATCGACAGGGGCCGGGGAGCTGTTTTTT; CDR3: CASRSTGAGELFF
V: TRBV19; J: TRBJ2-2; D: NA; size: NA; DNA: TGTGCCAGTACGGAGGCCGGGGAGCTGTTTTTT; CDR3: CASTEAGELFF
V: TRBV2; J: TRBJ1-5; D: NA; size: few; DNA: TGTGCCAGCAAGGGCGGGAATCAGCCCCAGCATTTT; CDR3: CASKGGNQPQHF
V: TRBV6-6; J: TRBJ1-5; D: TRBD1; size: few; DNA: TGTGCCAGCTCCCCCTCGACAGGGAATCAGCCCCAGCATTTT; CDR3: CASSPSTGNQPQHF
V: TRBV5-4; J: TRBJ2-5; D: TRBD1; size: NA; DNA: TGTGCCAGCAGCATACAGGGGAAAGAGACCCAGTACTTC; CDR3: CASSIQGKETQYF
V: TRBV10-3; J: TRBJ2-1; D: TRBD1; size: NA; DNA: TGTGCCATCCGGGACAGAGGCAATGAGCAGTTCTTC; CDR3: CAIRDRGNEQFF
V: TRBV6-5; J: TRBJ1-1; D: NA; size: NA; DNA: TGTGCCAGCAGTTACTCGAGACGGGGGTACACTGAAGCTTTCTTT; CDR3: CASSYSRRGYTEAFF
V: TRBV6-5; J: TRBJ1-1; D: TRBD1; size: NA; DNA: TGTGCCAGCAGTGTTACAGGGGGCACTGAAGCTTTCTTT; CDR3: CASSVTGGTEAFF
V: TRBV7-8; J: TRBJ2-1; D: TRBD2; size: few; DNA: TGTGCCAGCAGCCGGACTAGCGGTGAGCAGTTCTTC; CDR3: CASSRTSGEQFF
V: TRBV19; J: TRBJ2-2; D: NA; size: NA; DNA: TGTGCCAGCCGAGCCCAGGCCGGGGAGCTGTTTTTT; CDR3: CASRAQAGELFF